This TCR beta chain appears in the sequencing data of a study of OX40 agonist ivuxolimab in advanced cancers. Overall study: Among those treated, three patients had partial responses, one with hepatocellular carcinoma and two with cutaneous melanoma.

Sequencing used immunoSEQ multiplex PCR; TCRdb keeps in-frame clones, though not all of them. The sample lists some 97,000 clones; 90% were seen once. The sample was CD4+ or CD8+ T cells sorted from blood, taken in a trial of the OX40 agonist ivuxolimab. This receptor was identified in an adult with an advanced solid tumor such as melanoma, head and neck, liver or kidney cancer.

CDR3: CASSEGGRGSAGYTF. CDR3 coding DNA: TGTGCCAGCAGTGAAGGGGGCCGCGGGTCTGCGGGCTACACCTTC. The V and J genes are TRBV6-1 and TRBJ1-2; D may be TRBD1 (5 bases). The germline gives CDR1 MNHNS, CDR2 SASEGT. V was clipped by 1 base and J by 8 bases, with 17 bases between them. This CDR3 has 15 amino acids.